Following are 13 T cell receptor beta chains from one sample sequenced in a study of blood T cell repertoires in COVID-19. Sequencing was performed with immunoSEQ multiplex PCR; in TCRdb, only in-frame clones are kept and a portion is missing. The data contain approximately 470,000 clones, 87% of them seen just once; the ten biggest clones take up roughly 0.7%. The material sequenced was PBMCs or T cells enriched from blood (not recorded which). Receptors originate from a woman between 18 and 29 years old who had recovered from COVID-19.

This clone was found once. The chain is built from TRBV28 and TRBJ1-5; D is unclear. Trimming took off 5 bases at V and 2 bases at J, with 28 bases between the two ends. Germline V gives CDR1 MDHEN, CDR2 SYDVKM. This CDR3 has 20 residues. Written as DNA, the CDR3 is TGTGCCAGCAGTCGAATACCCCTGGGGAGGGAATTGAGTGGCAATCAGCCCCAGCATTTT. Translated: CASSRIPLGRELSGNQPQHF.

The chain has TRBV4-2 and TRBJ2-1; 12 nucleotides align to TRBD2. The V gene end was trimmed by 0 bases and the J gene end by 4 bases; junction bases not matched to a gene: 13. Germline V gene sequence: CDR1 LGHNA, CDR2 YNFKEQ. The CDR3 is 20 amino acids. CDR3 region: CASSQDFRRTSGDFYNEQFF. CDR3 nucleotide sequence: TGTGCCAGCAGCCAAGATTTCCGTCGGACTAGCGGGGATTTTTACAATGAGCAGTTCTTC.

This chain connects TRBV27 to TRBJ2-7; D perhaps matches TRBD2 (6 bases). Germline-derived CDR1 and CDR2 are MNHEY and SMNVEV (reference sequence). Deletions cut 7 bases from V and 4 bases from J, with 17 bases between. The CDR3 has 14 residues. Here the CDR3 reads CASKLGGNRYEQYF. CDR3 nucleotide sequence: TGTGCCAGCAAGCTCGGAGGGAATCGGTACGAGCAGTACTTC.

The CDR3 region is CASREFQWGTDTQYF. In DNA, the CDR3 is TGTGCCAGTAGGGAGTTCCAGTGGGGCACAGATACGCAGTATTTT. This sequence joins TRBV2 and TRBJ2-3; D perhaps matches TRBD2 (5 bases). Trimming stripped 9 bases from V and 1 base from J, with 17 bases between. This CDR3 contains 15 residues. The V gene's germline CDR1 is SNHLY and CDR2 FYNNEI.

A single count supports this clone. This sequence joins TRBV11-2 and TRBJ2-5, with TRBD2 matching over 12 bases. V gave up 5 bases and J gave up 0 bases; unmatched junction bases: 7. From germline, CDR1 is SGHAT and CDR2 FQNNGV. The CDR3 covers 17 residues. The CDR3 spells CASSQVTSGGYQETQYF. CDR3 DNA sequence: TGTGCCAGCAGCCAAGTAACTAGCGGGGGGTACCAAGAGACCCAGTACTTC.

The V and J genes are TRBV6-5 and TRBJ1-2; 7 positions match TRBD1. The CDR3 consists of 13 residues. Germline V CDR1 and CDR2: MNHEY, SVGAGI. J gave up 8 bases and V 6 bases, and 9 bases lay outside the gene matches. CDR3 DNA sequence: TGTGCCAGCAGCACAGGGGTTTATGGCGGCTACACCTTC. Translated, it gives CASSTGVYGGYTF.

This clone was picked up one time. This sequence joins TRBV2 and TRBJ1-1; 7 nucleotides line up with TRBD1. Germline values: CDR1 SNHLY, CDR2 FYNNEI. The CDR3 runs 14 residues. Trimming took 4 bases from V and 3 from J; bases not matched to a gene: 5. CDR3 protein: CASSVQGQYTEAFF. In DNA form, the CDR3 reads TGTGCCAGCAGTGTACAGGGGCAGTACACTGAAGCTTTCTTT. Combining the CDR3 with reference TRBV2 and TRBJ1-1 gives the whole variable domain EPEVTQTPSHQVTQMGQEVILRCVPISNHLYFYWYRQILGQKVEFLVSFYNNEISEKSEIFDDQFSVERPDGSNFTLKIRSTKLEDSAMYFCASSVQGQYTEAFFGQGTRLTVV.

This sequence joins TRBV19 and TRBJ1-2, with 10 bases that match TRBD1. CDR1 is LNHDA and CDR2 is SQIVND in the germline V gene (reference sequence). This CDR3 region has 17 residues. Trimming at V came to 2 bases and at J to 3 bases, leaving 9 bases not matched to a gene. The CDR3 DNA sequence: TGTGCCAGTAGTATATCTACCGGGACAGGGGAGGACTATGGCTACACCTTC. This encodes CASSISTGTGEDYGYTF.

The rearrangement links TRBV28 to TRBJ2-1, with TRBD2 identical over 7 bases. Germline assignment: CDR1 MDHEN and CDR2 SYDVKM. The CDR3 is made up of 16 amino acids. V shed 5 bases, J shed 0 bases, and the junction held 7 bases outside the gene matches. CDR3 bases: TGTGCCAGCAGTGGATGGGGGGGAAGCTCCTACAATGAGCAGTTCTTC. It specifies CASSGWGGSSYNEQFF.

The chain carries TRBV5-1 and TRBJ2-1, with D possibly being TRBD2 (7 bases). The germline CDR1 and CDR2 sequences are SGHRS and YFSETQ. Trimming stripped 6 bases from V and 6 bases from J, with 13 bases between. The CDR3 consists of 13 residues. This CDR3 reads CASTSGGANEQFF. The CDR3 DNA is TGCGCCAGCACCTCTGGGGGGGCCAATGAGCAGTTCTTC. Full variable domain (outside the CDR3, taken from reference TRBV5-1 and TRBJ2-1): KAGVTQTPRYLIKTRGQQVTLSCSPISGHRSVSWYQQTPGQGLQFLFEYFSETQRNKGNFPGRFSGRQFSNSRSEMNVSTLELGDSALYLCASTSGGANEQFFGPGTRLTVL.

CDR3 coding DNA: TGTGCCAGTAGCCAGACTAGTTTGGAGACCCAGTACTTC. Translating gives CASSQTSLETQYF. The V gene is TRBV19, the J gene TRBJ2-5; D may be TRBD2 (6 bases). The length of the CDR3 is 13 residues. V lost 6 bases, J lost 5 bases, and 13 bases lay in between. Germline lookup yields CDR1 LNHDA and CDR2 SQIVND (reference sequence).

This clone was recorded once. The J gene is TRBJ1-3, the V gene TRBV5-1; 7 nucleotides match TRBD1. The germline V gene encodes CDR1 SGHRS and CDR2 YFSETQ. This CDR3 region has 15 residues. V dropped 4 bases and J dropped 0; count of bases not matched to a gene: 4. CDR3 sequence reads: CASSLGTDSGNTIYF. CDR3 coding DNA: TGCGCCAGCAGCCTCGGGACAGACTCTGGAAACACCATATATTTT.

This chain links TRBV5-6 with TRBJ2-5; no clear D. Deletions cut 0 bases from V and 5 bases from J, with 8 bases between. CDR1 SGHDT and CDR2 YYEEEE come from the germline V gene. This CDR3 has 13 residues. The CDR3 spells CASSLDRSETQYF. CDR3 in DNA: TGTGCCAGCAGCTTGGACAGATCGGAGACCCAGTACTTC. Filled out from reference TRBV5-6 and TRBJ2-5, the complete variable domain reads DAGVTQSPTHLIKTRGQQVTLRCSPKSGHDTVSWYQQALGQGPQFIFQYYEEEERQRGNFPDRFSGHQFPNYSSELNVNALLLGDSALYLCASSLDRSETQYFGPGTRLLVL.